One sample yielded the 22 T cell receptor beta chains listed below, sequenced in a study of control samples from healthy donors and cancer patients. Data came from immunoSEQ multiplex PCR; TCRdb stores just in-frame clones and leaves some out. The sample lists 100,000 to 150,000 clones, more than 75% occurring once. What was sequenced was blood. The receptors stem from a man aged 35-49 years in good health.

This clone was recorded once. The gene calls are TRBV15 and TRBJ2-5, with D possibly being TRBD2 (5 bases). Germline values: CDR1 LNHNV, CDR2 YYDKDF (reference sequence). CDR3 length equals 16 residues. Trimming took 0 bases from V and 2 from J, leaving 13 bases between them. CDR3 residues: CATSRETIGGQETQYF. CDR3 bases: TGTGCCACCAGCAGAGAAACGATCGGCGGGCAAGAGACCCAGTACTTC.

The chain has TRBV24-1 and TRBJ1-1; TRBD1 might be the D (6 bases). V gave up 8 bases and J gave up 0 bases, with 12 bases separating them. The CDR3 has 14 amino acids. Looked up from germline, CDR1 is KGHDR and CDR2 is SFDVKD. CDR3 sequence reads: CATTEGGLNTEAFF. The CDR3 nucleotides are TGTGCCACCACCGAGGGGGGCCTGAACACTGAAGCTTTCTTT.

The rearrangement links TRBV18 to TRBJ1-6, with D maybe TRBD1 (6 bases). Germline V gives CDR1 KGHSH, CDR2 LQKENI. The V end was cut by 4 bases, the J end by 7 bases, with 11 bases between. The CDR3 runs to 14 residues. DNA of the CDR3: TGTGCCAGCTCACTCACAGGGACCAATTCACCCCTCCACTTT. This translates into CASSLTGTNSPLHF.

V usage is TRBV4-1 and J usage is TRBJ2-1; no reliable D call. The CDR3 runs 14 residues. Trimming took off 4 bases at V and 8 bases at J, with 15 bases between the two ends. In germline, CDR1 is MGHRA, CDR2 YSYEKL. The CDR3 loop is CASSPVLARDEQFF. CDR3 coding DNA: TGCGCCAGCAGCCCCGTCTTAGCCCGGGATGAGCAGTTCTTC.

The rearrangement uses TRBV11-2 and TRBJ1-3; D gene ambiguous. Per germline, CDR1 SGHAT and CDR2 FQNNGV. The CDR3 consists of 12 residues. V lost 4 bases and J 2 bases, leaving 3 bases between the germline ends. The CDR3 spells CASSSTGNTIYF. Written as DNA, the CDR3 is TGTGCCAGCAGCTCTACTGGAAACACCATATATTTT. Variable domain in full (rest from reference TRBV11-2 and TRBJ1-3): EAGVAQSPRYKIIEKRQSVAFWCNPISGHATLYWYQQILGQGPKLLIQFQNNGVVDDSQLPKDRFSAERLKGVDSTLKIQPAKLEDSAVYLCASSSTGNTIYFGEGSWLTVV.

CDR3 region: CASSLGRSNQPQHF. CDR3 DNA sequence: TGTGCCAGCAGCCTGGGACGTTCAAATCAGCCCCAGCATTTT. The chain carries TRBV7-9 and TRBJ1-5, with D possibly TRBD1 on 5 matching bases. The CDR3 consists of 14 residues. CDR1 and CDR2 from the germline V gene are SEHNR and FQNEAQ (reference sequence). The ends were cut back, 5 bases at V and 4 bases at J, with 12 bases in the middle.

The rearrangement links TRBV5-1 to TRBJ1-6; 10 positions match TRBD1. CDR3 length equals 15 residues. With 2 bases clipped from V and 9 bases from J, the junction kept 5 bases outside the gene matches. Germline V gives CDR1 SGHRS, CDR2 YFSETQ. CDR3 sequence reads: CASSFQDRGVSPLHF. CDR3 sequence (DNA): TGCGCCAGCAGCTTCCAGGACAGGGGGGTTTCACCCCTCCACTTT.

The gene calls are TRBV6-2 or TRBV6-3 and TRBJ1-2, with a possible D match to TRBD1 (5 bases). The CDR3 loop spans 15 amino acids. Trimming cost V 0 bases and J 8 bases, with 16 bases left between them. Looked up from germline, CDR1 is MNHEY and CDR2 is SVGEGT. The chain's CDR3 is CASSYSGGRRTGYTF. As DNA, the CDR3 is TGTGCCAGCAGTTACTCGGGGGGGAGAAGGACCGGCTACACCTTC.

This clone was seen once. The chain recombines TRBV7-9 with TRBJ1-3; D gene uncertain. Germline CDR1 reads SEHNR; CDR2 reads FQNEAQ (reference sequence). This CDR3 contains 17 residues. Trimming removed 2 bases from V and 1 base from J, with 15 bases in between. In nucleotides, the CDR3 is TGTGCCAGCAGCTTACTAGGCACCCGGTATTCTGGAAACACCATATATTTT. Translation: CASSLLGTRYSGNTIYF.

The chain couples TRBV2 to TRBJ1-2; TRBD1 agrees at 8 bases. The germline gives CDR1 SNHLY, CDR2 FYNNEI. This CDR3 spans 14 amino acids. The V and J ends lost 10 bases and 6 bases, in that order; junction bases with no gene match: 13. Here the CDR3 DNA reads TGTGCCACCCTCGGATATGACAGGGGACATGGCTACACCTTC. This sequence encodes CATLGYDRGHGYTF.

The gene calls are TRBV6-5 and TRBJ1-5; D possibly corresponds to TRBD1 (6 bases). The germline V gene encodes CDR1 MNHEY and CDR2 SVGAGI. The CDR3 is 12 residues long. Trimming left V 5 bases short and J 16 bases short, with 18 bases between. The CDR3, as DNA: TGTGCCAGCAGTCCTACAGGGATTCCGAAACATTTT. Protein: CASSPTGIPKHF.

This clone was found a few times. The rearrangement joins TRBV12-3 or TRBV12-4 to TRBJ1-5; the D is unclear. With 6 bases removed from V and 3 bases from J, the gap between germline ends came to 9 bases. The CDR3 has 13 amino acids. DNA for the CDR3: TGTGCCAGCAGGCGGGAACTCAATCAGCCCCAGCATTTT. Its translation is CASRRELNQPQHF.

In DNA, the CDR3 is TGTGCCAGCAGCTTAACGGCCGGGGGCGGGGATGAGCAGTTCTTC. This translates into CASSLTAGGGDEQFF. This rearrangement joins TRBV7-3 to TRBJ2-1, with D perhaps TRBD1 or TRBD2 (6 bases each). V lost 0 bases to trimming and J lost 8 bases, with 14 bases between them. Germline CDR1 reads SGHTA; CDR2 reads FQGTGA. There are 15 residues in the CDR3.

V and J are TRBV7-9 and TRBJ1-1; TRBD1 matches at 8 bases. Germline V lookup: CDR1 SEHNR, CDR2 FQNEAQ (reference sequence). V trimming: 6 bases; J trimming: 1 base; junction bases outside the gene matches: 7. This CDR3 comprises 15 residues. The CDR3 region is CASSTSGQGNTEAFF. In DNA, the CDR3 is TGTGCCAGCAGTACCTCCGGACAGGGGAACACTGAAGCTTTCTTT.

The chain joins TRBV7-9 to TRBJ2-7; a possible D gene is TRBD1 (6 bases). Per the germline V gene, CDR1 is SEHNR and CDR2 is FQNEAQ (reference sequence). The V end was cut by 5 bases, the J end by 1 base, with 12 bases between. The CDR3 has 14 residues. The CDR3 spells CASSRDGQSYEQYF. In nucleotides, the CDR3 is TGTGCCAGCAGCCGAGATGGACAGTCCTACGAGCAGTACTTC.

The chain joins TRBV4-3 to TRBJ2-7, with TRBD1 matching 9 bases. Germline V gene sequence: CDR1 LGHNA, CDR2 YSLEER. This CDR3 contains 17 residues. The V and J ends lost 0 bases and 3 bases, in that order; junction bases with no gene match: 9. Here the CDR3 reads CASSQDYGGQGLYEQYF. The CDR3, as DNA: TGCGCCAGCAGCCAAGACTATGGGGGACAGGGACTCTACGAGCAGTACTTC.

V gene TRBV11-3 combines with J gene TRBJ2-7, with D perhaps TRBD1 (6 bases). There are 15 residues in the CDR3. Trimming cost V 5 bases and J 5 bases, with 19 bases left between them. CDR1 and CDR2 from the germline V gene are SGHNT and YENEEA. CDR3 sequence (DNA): TGTGCCAGCAGCCCCCGAGGGGGTATCAACCACGAGCAGTACTTC. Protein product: CASSPRGGINHEQYF.

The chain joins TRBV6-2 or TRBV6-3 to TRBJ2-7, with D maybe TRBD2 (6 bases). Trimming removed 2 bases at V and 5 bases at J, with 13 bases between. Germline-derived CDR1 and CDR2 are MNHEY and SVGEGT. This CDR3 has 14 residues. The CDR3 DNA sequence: TGTGCCAGCAGTTACGGGGGGTACCGCCACGAGCAGTACTTC. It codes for CASSYGGYRHEQYF.

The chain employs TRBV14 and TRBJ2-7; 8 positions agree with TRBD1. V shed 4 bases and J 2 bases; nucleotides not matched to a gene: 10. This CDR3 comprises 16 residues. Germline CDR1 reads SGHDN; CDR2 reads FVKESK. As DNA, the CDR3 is TGTGCCAGCAGCCCAGGGGGCGGCTCTAGCGCCTACGAGCAGTACTTC. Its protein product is CASSPGGGSSAYEQYF.

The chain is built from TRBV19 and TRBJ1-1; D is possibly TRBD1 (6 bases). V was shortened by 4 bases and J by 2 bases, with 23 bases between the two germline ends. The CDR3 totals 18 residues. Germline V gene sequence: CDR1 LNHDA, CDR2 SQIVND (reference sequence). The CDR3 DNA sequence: TGTGCCAGTAGTACCCCATCAGGGGTGGCGTGGGGAAACACTGAAGCTTTCTTT. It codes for CASSTPSGVAWGNTEAFF.

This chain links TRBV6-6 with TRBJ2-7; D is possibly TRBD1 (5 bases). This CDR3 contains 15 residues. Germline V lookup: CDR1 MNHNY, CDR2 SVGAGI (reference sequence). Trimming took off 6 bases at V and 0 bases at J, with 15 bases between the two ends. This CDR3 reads CASSFWRQHSYEQYF. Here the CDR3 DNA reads TGTGCCAGCAGCTTTTGGAGACAGCACTCCTACGAGCAGTACTTC.

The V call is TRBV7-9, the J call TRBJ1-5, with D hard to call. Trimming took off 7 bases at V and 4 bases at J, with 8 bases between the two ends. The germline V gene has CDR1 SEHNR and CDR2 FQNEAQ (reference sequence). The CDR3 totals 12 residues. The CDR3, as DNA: TGTGCCAGCAACAGAGAGAATCAGCCCCAGCATTTT. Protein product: CASNRENQPQHF.